Each of the 6 T cell receptor beta chains below was sequenced from the same sample in a study of blood T cell repertoires in COVID-19. Libraries were prepared by immunoSEQ multiplex PCR; TCRdb keeps only in-frame clonotypes and omits some of them. The sample includes under 200,000 clones, more than 60% of them seen just once. The source material was peripheral blood. All receptors derive from an older man with acute or convalescent COVID-19.

CDR3 sequence: CASGSTVNTEAFF. The CDR3 DNA sequence: TGTGCCAGCGGGTCGACAGTGAACACTGAAGCTTTCTTT. V and J are TRBV12-3 or TRBV12-4 and TRBJ1-1; D may be TRBD1 (5 bases). The CDR3 runs to 13 residues. Trimming pared 8 bases from V and 0 bases from J, leaving 10 bases between.

This clone was detected once. The chain recombines TRBV3-1 (or the pseudogene TRBV3-2) with TRBJ2-7, with a possible D match to TRBD2 (6 bases). Germline V gives CDR1 LGHDT, CDR2 YNNKEL (reference sequence). V was pared by 4 bases and J by 0 bases, with 10 bases between. This CDR3 has 14 amino acids. The CDR3 nucleotides read TGTGCCAGCAGCCCACAGACTAGCTCCTACGAGCAGTACTTC. This codes for CASSPQTSSYEQYF.

V usage is TRBV3-1 (or the pseudogene TRBV3-2) and J usage is TRBJ1-1; D not certain. The CDR3 runs 14 residues. The V end was cut by 4 bases, the J end by 2 bases, with 11 bases between. Per germline, CDR1 LGHDT and CDR2 YNNKEL (reference sequence). In nucleotides, the CDR3 is TGTGCCAGCAGCCCGCAGGAGGGAAACACTGAAGCTTTCTTT. This sequence encodes CASSPQEGNTEAFF.

The chain links TRBV7-8 to TRBJ2-6; TRBD1 might be the D (7 bases). CDR1 SGHVS and CDR2 FQNEAQ come from the germline V gene. The V end lost 1 base, the J end lost 0 bases, and 13 bases lay between the germline ends. The CDR3 runs to 18 residues. CDR3 DNA: TGTGCCAGCAGCTTAGGGTCAGGGGGAGGCTCTGGGGCCAACGTCCTGACTTTC. As protein: CASSLGSGGGSGANVLTF.

The CDR3 DNA follows: TGCGCCAGCAGCTTGGGGGGAGGTGGTCCGCATACGCAGTATTTT. Protein product: CASSLGGGGPHTQYF. The rearrangement uses TRBV5-1 and TRBJ2-3, with D possibly being TRBD2 (6 bases). The V gene's germline CDR1 is SGHRS and CDR2 YFSETQ. The CDR3 totals 15 residues. The ends were cut back, 0 bases at V and 7 bases at J, with 15 bases in the middle.

The rearrangement links TRBV6-5 to TRBJ1-4; TRBD1 matches 7 bases. Germline V gene data show CDR1 as MNHEY and CDR2 as SVGAGI. V was clipped by 0 bases and J by 8 bases; unmatched bases: 9. CDR3 length equals 16 residues. CDR3: CASSYSTGARGEKLFF. Written as DNA, the CDR3 is TGTGCCAGCAGTTACTCGACCGGGGCCAGGGGGGAAAAACTGTTTTTT.